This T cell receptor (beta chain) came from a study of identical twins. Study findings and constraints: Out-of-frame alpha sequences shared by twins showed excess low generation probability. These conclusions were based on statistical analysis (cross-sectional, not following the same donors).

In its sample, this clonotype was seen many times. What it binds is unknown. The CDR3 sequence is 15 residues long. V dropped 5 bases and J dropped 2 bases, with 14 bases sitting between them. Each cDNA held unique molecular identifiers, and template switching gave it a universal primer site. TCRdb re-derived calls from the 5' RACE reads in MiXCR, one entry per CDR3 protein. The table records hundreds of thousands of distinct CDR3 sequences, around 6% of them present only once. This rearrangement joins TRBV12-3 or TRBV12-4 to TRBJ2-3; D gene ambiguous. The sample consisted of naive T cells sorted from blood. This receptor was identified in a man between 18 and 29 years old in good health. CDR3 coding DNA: TGTGCCAGCAGTCCCCTGTGGGCCCACACAGATACGCAGTATTTT. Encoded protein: CASSPLWAHTDTQYF.